The clone carrying this TCR beta chain is classed as medium-sized (0.01 to 0.1%). This sample was taken from a study of tumor-infiltrating lymphocytes in primary liver carcinoma. Looking at the study overall: Male and female patients aged 30 to 69 years made up the cohort.

CDR3 length: 16 residues. Trimming took 0 bases from V and 5 from J, leaving 17 bases between them. Germline CDR1 and CDR2: SGHAT and FQNNGV. Unsorted whole blood yielded the blood RNA, and germline DNA was also extracted. Reverse transcription of approximately 520 ng total RNA with a constant-region primer produced TCR beta cDNA. Amplification in three nested multiplex PCR rounds with slightly modified ARM-PCR gave rise to TCR beta libraries. The first two PCR rounds, approximately 11 cycles each, used TRBV1-TRBV30 forward primers and a C-beta reverse primer. Using its own MiXCR run on the multiplex PCR reads, TCRdb lists one record per CDR3 protein. The sample records 300,000 to 350,000 distinct CDR3 sequences, almost 65% being singletons.

The rearrangement uses TRBV11-2 and TRBJ2-7; perhaps TRBD1 as D (6 bases). The receptor was isolated from a man aged 40-49 years with primary liver carcinoma and hepatitis B virus infection. Material for sequencing was peripheral blood. The chain's CDR3 is CASSLDIAGAGHEQYF. The CDR3 nucleotides are TGTGCCAGCAGCTTAGACATCGCAGGGGCAGGGCACGAGCAGTACTTC.